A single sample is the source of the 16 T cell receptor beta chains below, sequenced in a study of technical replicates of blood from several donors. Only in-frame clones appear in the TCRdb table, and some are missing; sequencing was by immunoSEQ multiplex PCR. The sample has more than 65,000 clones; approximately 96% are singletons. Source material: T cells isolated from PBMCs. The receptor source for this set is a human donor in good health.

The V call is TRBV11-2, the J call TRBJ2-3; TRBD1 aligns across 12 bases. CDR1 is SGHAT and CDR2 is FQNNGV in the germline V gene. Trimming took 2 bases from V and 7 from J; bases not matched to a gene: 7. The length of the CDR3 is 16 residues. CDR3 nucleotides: TGTGCCAGCAGCTTATTGTCGGGACAGGGGGCTAATACGCAGTATTTT. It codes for CASSLLSGQGANTQYF.

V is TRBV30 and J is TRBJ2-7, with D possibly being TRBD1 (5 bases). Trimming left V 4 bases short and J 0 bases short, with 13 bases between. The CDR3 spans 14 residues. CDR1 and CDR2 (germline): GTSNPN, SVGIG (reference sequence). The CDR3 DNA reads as TGTGCCTGGACGTTGACAGAACTCTCCTACGAGCAGTACTTC. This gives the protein CAWTLTELSYEQYF. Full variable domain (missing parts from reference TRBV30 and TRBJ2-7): SQTIHQWPATLVQPVGSPLSLECTVEGTSNPNLYWYRQAAGRGLQLLFYSVGIGQISSEVPQNLSASRPQDRQFILSSKKLLLSDSGFYLCAWTLTELSYEQYFGPGTRLTVT.

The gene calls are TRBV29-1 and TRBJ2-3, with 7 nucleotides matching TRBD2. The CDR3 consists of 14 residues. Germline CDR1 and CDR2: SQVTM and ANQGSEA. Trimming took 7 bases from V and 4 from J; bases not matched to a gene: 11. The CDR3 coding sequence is TGCAGCGGGTATAGCGGGTTGGGCCCAGATACGCAGTATTTT. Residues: CSGYSGLGPDTQYF.

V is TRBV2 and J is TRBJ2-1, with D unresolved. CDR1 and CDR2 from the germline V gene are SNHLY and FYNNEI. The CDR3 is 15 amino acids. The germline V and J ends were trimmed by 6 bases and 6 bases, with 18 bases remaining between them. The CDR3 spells CASRPTFLGLNEQFF. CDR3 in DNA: TGTGCCAGCAGGCCAACATTTCTGGGCCTCAATGAGCAGTTCTTC.

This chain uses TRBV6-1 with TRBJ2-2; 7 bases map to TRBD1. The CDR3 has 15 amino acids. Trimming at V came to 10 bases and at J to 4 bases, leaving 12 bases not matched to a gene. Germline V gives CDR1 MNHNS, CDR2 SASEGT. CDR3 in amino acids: CATGHRGRVTGELFF. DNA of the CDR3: TGTGCCACCGGCCACAGGGGAAGGGTCACCGGGGAGCTGTTTTTT.

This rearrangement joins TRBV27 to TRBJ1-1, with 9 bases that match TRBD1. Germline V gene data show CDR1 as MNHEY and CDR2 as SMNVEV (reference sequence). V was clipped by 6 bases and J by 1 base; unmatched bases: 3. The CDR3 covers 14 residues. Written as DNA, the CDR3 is TGTGCCAGCAGGGGGGACAGGGCGAACACTGAAGCTTTCTTT. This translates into CASRGDRANTEAFF.

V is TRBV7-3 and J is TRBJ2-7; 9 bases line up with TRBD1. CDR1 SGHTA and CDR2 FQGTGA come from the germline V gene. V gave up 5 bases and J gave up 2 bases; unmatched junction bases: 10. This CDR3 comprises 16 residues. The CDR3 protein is CASSPSSGTGTYEQYF. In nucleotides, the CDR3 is TGTGCCAGCAGCCCTTCTTCCGGGACAGGGACCTACGAGCAGTACTTC.

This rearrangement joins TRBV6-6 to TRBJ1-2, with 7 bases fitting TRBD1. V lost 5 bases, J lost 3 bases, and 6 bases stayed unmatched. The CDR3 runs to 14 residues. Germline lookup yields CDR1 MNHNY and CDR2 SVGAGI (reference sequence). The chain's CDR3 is CASSRDSLYYGYTF. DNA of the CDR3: TGTGCCAGCAGTCGGGACAGTCTTTACTATGGCTACACCTTC.

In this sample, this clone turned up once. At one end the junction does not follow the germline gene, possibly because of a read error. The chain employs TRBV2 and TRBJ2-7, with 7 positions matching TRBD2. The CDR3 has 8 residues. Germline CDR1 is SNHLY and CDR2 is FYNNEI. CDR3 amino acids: CAGGGFTF. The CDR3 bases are TGTGCCGGGGGAGGGTTTACCTTC.

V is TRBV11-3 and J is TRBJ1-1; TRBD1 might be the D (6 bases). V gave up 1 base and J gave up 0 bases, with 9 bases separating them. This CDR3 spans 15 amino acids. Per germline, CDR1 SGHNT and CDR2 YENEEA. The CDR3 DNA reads TGTGCCAGCAGCTTAGGACAGGCGATGAACACTGAAGCTTTCTTT. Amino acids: CASSLGQAMNTEAFF.

CDR3 region: CASSPTGVYNEQFF. Here the CDR3 DNA reads TGTGCCAGCAGCCCGACAGGGGTCTACAATGAGCAGTTCTTC. The chain joins TRBV11-2 to TRBJ2-1; 8 nucleotides match TRBD1. This CDR3 has 14 residues. Germline V gene data show CDR1 as SGHAT and CDR2 as FQNNGV. With 5 bases clipped from V and 3 bases from J, the junction kept 3 bases outside the gene matches. Together with reference TRBV11-2 and TRBJ2-1, the CDR3 gives the full variable domain: EAGVAQSPRYKIIEKRQSVAFWCNPISGHATLYWYQQILGQGPKLLIQFQNNGVVDDSQLPKDRFSAERLKGVDSTLKIQPAKLEDSAVYLCASSPTGVYNEQFFGPGTRLTVL.

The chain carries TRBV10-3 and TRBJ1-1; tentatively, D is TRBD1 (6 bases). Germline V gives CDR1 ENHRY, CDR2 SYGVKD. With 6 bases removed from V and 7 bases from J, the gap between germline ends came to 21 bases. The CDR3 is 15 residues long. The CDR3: CAISRQELYLGEAFF. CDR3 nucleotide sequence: TGTGCCATCAGCCGACAGGAACTGTACTTGGGTGAAGCTTTCTTT.

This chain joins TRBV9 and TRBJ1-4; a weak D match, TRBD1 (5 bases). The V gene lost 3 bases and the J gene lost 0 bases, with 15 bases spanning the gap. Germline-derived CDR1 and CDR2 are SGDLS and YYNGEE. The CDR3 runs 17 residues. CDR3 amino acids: CASSGTGEGATNEKLFF. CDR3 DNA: TGTGCCAGCAGCGGAACGGGAGAAGGGGCAACTAATGAAAAACTGTTTTTT.

CDR3 residues: CASSVQRVNTGELFF. The DNA of the CDR3 is TGTGCCAGCAGCGTACAGCGGGTGAACACCGGGGAGCTGTTTTTT. The genes are TRBV9 and TRBJ2-2; D is perhaps TRBD2 (6 bases). The V and J ends lost 1 base and 1 base respectively, with 8 bases between them. Germline assignment: CDR1 SGDLS and CDR2 YYNGEE. This CDR3 has 15 residues.

The CDR3 sequence: CASSEDRGTGGEQYF. The CDR3 DNA sequence: TGTGCCAGCAGTGAAGACCGAGGGACAGGCGGAGAGCAGTACTTC. This chain connects TRBV25-1 to TRBJ2-7; the match to TRBD1 covers 8 bases. Trimming took 2 bases from V and 7 from J; bases not matched to a gene: 10. Germline loops: CDR1 MGHDK, CDR2 SYGVNS. This CDR3 comprises 15 residues.

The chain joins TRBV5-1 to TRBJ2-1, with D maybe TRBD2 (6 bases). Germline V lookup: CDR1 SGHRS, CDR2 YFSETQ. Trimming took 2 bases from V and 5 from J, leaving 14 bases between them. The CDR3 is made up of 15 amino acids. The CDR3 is CASSFGGAGHNEQFF. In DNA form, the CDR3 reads TGCGCCAGCAGCTTTGGGGGAGCGGGCCACAATGAGCAGTTCTTC.